These 8 T cell receptor beta chains were sequenced from one sample in a study of cytomegalovirus exposure and HLA in healthy donors. Vbeta (60) and Jbeta (13) primers were used in the PCR. Assay used: immunoSEQ multiplex PCR; TCRdb lists only in-frame clones, some missing. The sample has some 40,000 clones, just under 75% seen once; the top ten hold over 5.5%. Sequencing was carried out using PBMCs. These receptor sequences come from a man aged 30 to 45 in good health and CMV-seronegative.

V and J are TRBV10-2 and TRBJ2-3; possible D gene TRBD2, 6 bases. Germline assignment: CDR1 WSHSY and CDR2 SAAADI. The CDR3 covers 15 residues. Trimming shortened V by 5 bases and J by 2 bases, and 14 bases separated the two germline ends. The CDR3 region is CASSTRLVPTDTQYF. CDR3 bases: TGCGCCAGCAGTACTAGACTAGTACCCACAGATACGCAGTATTTT.

The J gene is TRBJ1-2, the V gene TRBV6-1, with 7 bases aligning to TRBD1. Germline CDR1 is MNHNS and CDR2 is SASEGT. The CDR3 sequence is 14 residues long. V shed 3 bases, J shed 6 bases, and the junction held 7 bases outside the gene matches. CDR3 DNA sequence: TGTGCCAGCAGTGAGGGGGTCAGGGGGGATGGCTACACCTTC. Translated: CASSEGVRGDGYTF.

The gene calls are TRBV4-1 and TRBJ2-7, with 12 bases that match TRBD1. This CDR3 comprises 14 residues. Looked up from germline, CDR1 is MGHRA and CDR2 is YSYEKL. With 4 bases clipped from V and 6 bases from J, the junction kept 4 bases outside the gene matches. This CDR3 reads CASSLGTGGREQYF. CDR3 DNA sequence: TGCGCCAGCAGCCTTGGGACAGGGGGCCGCGAGCAGTACTTC.

The J gene is TRBJ1-2, the V gene TRBV18; D might be TRBD1 (5 bases). Germline V CDR1 and CDR2: KGHSH, LQKENI. The CDR3 sequence is 12 residues long. V lost 3 bases and J lost 7, with 9 bases in between. CDR3 nucleotides: TGTGCCAGCTCACCGGACATCTCTGGCTACACCTTC. Protein product: CASSPDISGYTF.

This clone came up a few times. This chain links TRBV4-1 with TRBJ2-1; TRBD2 agrees at 8 bases. The CDR3 covers 17 residues. CDR1 is MGHRA and CDR2 is YSYEKL in the germline V gene. Germline trimming cut 5 bases from V and 9 bases from J; bases unmatched to any gene: 18. The CDR3 loop reads CASSTNQVAGPDGEQFF. DNA of the CDR3: TGCGCCAGCAGCACTAACCAAGTAGCGGGACCGGATGGTGAGCAGTTCTTC.

The chain carries TRBV6-5 and TRBJ1-3; TRBD1 is a possible D gene (6 bases). The V end was cut by 2 bases, the J end by 0 bases, with 8 bases between. CDR3 length equals 15 residues. The germline gives CDR1 MNHEY, CDR2 SVGAGI. CDR3 DNA: TGTGCCAGCAGTTACGACAGGTTCTCTGGAAACACCATATATTTT. Protein sequence: CASSYDRFSGNTIYF.

The table lists this clone with a few counts. The chain couples TRBV6-5 to TRBJ1-2; TRBD1 might be the D (6 bases). Germline CDR1 and CDR2: MNHEY and SVGAGI. The CDR3 sequence is 16 residues long. Trimming left V 2 bases short and J 0 bases short, with 13 bases between. The CDR3 DNA is TGTGCCAGCAGTTACGACAGGCCCCTAGCTAACTATGGCTACACCTTC. Translating it yields CASSYDRPLANYGYTF.

This sequence joins TRBV7-9 and TRBJ1-5; a weak D match, TRBD1 (5 bases). Germline V gene sequence: CDR1 SEHNR, CDR2 FQNEAQ (reference sequence). The CDR3 sequence is 16 residues long. V was clipped by 5 bases and J by 2 bases, with 16 bases between them. CDR3 loop: CASSQAGGEGNQPQHF. CDR3 coding DNA: TGTGCCAGCAGCCAGGCTGGGGGGGAAGGCAATCAGCCCCAGCATTTT.